The source of this T cell receptor beta chain is a study of control samples from healthy donors and cancer patients. The assay was immunoSEQ multiplex PCR, and TCRdb's table has in-frame clones only and misses some. The sample consists of 150,000 to 200,000 clones, under 96% of them appearing once. Input material: blood. This receptor was obtained from a woman in her thirties in good health.

The DNA of the CDR3 is TGTGCCAGCAGCTGGGGGGGGGTGGCTGCGAGTGTAAGCTACAATGAGCAGTTCTTC. Its translation is CASSWGGVAASVSYNEQFF. The chain links TRBV7-2 to TRBJ2-1; 7 nucleotides agree with TRBD2. Germline CDR1 SGHTA, CDR2 FQGNSA. This CDR3 region has 19 residues. With V trimmed by 4 bases and J by 3 bases, 18 bases remained unmatched.